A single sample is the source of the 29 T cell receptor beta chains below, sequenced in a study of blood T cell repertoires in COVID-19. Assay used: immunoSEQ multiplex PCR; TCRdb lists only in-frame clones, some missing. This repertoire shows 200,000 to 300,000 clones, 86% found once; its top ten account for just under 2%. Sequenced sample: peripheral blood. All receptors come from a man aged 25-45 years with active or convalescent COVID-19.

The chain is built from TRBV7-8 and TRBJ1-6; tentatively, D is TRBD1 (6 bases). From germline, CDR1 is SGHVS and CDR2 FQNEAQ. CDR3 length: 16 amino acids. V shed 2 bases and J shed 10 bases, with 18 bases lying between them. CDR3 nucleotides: TGTGCCAGCAGCTTAAACTTACAGGGACTACTATCACCCCTCCACTTT. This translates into CASSLNLQGLLSPLHF.

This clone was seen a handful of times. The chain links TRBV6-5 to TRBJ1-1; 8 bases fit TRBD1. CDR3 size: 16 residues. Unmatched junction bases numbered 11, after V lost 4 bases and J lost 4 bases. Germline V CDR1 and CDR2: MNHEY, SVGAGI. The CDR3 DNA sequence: TGTGCCAGCAGTTGGGACAGGCGGACCCTAAGCACTGAAGCTTTCTTT. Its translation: CASSWDRRTLSTEAFF.

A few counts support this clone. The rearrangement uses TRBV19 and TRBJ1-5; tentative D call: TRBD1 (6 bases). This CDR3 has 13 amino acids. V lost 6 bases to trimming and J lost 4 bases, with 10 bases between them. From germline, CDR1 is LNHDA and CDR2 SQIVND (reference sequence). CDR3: CASRGTGNQPQHF. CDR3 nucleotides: TGTGCCAGTAGGGGAACAGGGAATCAGCCCCAGCATTTT.

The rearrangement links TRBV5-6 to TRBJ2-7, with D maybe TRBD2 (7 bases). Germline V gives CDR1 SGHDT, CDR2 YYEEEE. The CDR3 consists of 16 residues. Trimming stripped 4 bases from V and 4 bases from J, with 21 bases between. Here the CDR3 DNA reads TGTGCCAGCAGCCCCGGGTGGGGGGGGGCCGAGTACGAGCAGTACTTC. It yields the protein CASSPGWGGAEYEQYF.

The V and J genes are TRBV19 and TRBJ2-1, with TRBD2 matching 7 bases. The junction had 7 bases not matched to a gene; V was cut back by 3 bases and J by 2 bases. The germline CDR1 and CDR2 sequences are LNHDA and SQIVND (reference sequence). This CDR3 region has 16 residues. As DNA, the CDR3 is TGTGCCAGTAGTATCCCCGGACTAGAGACCTACAATGAGCAGTTCTTC. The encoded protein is CASSIPGLETYNEQFF.

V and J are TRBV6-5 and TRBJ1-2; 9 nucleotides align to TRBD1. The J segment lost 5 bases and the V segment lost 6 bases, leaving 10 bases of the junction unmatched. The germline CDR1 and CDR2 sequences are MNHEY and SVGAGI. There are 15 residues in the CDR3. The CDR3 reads CASSTGTGLGYGYTF. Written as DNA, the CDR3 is TGTGCCAGCAGCACTGGGACAGGGTTAGGTTATGGCTACACCTTC.

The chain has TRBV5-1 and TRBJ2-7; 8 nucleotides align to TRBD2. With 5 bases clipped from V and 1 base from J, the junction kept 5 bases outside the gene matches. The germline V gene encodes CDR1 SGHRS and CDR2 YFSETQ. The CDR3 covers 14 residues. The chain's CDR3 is CASRNSGESYEQYF. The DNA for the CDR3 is TGCGCCAGCAGGAATAGCGGGGAATCCTACGAGCAGTACTTC.

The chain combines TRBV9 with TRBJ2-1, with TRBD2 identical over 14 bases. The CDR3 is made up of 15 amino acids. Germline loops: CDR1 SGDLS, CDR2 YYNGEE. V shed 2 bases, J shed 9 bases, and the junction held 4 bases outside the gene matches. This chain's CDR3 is CASSVGTSGGREQFF. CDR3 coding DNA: TGTGCCAGCAGCGTCGGGACTAGCGGGGGACGTGAGCAGTTCTTC.

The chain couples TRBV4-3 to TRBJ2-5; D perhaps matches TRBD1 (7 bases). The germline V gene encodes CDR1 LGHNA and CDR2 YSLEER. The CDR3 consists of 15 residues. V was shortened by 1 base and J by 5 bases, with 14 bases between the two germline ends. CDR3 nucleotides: TGCGCCAGCAGCCAAGGGAGGGGGCTAGGGGAGACCCAGTACTTC. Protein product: CASSQGRGLGETQYF.

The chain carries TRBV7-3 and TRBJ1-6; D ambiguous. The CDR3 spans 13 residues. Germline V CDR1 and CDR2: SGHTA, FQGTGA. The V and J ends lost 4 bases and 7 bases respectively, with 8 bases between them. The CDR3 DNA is TGTGCCAGCAGCTCAGGTGGCAATTCACCCCTCCACTTT. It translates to CASSSGGNSPLHF.

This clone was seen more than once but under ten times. For the CDR3, the DNA is TGTGCCAGCACATACAGGCTTAATTCACCCCTCCACTTT. The encoded protein is CASTYRLNSPLHF. V is TRBV11-2 and J is TRBJ1-6; D may be TRBD1 (5 bases). The V gene's germline CDR1 is SGHAT and CDR2 FQNNGV. The CDR3 spans 13 residues. Trimming stripped 7 bases from V and 6 bases from J, with 10 bases between.

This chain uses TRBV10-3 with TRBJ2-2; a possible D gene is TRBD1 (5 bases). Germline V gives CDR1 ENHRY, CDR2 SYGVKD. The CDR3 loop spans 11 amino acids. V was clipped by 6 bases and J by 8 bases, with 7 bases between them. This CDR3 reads CAIRDNGELFF. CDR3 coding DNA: TGTGCCATCAGGGACAATGGGGAGCTGTTTTTT.

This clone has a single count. CDR3 DNA: TGTGCCAGCAGCCAAGTTTTAACAGGGGGTTTACAAACCCAGTACTTC. Translating gives CASSQVLTGGLQTQYF. V is TRBV4-2 and J is TRBJ2-5; 8 bases align to TRBD1. There are 16 residues in the CDR3. CDR1 LGHNA and CDR2 YNFKEQ come from the germline V gene. Trimming at V came to 1 base and at J to 8 bases, leaving 12 bases not matched to a gene.

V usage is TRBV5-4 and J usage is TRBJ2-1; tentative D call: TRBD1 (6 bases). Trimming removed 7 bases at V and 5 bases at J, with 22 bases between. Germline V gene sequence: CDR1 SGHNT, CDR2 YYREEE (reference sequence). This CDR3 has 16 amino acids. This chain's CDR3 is CASSQGHKIRNNEQFF. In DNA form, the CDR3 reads TGTGCCAGCTCCCAGGGACACAAGATAAGAAACAATGAGCAGTTCTTC. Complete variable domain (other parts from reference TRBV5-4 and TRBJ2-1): ETGVTQSPTHLIKTRGQQVTLRCSSQSGHNTVSWYQQALGQGPQFIFQYYREEENGRGNFPPRFSGLQFPNYSSELNVNALELDDSALYLCASSQGHKIRNNEQFFGPGTRLTVL.

In DNA, the CDR3 is TGCGCCAGCAGCCTACAGAGCCCAACTAATGAAAAACTGTTTTTT. Translating gives CASSLQSPTNEKLFF. The rearrangement links TRBV4-3 to TRBJ1-4; D call uncertain. Germline V gene data show CDR1 as LGHNA and CDR2 as YSLEER. This CDR3 region has 15 residues. V lost 4 bases to trimming and J lost 0 bases, with 9 bases between them.

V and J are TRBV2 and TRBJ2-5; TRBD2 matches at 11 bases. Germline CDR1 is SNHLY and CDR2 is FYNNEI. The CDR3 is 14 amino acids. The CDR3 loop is CASKTSGAQETQYF. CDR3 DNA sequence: TGTGCTAGTAAGACTAGCGGGGCCCAAGAGACCCAGTACTTC. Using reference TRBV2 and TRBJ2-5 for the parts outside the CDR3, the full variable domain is EPEVTQTPSHQVTQMGQEVILRCVPISNHLYFYWYRQILGQKVEFLVSFYNNEISEKSEIFDDQFSVERPDGSNFTLKIRSTKLEDSAMYFCASKTSGAQETQYFGPGTRLLVL.

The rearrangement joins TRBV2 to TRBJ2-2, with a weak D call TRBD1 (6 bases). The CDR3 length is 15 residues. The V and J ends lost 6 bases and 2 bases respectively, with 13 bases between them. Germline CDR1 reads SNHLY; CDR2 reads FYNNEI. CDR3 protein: CASRRDKINTGELFF. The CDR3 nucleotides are TGTGCCAGCAGAAGGGACAAAATAAACACCGGGGAGCTGTTTTTT. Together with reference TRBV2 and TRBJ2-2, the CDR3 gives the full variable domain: EPEVTQTPSHQVTQMGQEVILRCVPISNHLYFYWYRQILGQKVEFLVSFYNNEISEKSEIFDDQFSVERPDGSNFTLKIRSTKLEDSAMYFCASRRDKINTGELFFGEGSRLTVL.

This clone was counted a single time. CDR3 in amino acids: CSVVPTSTDTQYF. CDR3 in DNA: TGCAGCGTTGTTCCTACGAGCACAGATACGCAGTATTTT. This chain joins TRBV29-1 and TRBJ2-3; D uncertain. The CDR3 is made up of 13 amino acids. Germline CDR1 is SQVTM and CDR2 is ANQGSEA. With 4 bases removed from V and 0 bases from J, the gap between germline ends came to 8 bases.

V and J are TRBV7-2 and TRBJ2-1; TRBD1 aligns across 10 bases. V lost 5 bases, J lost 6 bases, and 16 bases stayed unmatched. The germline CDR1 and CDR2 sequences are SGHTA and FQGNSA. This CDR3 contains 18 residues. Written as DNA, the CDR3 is TGTGCCAGCAGCCCTCGGATGGGGGGACAGGGGATTAGCAATGAGCAGTTCTTC. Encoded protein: CASSPRMGGQGISNEQFF.

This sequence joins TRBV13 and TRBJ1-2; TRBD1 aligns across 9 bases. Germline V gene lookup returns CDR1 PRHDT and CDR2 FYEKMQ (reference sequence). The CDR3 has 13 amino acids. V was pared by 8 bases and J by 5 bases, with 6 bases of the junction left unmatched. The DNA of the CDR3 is TGTGCCAGCCCGGACAGGGGACGTTATGGCTACACCTTC. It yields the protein CASPDRGRYGYTF.

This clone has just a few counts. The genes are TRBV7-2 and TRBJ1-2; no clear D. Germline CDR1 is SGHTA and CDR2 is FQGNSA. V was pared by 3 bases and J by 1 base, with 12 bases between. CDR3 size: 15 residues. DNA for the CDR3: TGTGCCAGCAGCTTCTCCCAGGCACGTAACTATGGCTACACCTTC. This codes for CASSFSQARNYGYTF.

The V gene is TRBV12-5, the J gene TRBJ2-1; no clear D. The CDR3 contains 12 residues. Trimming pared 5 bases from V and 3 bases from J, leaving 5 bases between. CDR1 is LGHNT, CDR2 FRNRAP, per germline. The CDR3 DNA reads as TGTGCTAGTGGTATAGACTACAATGAGCAGTTCTTC. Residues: CASGIDYNEQFF.

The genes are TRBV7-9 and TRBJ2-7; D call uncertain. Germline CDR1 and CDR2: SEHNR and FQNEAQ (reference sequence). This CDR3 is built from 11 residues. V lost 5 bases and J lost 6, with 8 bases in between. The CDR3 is CASSGLGEQYF. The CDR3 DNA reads TGTGCCAGCAGCGGGCTCGGCGAGCAGTACTTC.

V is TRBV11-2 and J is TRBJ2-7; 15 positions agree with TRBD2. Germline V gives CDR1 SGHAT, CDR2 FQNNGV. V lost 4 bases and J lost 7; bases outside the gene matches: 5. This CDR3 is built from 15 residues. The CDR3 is CASSSMGLAGGEQYF. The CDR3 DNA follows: TGTGCCAGCAGCTCAATGGGACTAGCGGGGGGAGAGCAGTACTTC.

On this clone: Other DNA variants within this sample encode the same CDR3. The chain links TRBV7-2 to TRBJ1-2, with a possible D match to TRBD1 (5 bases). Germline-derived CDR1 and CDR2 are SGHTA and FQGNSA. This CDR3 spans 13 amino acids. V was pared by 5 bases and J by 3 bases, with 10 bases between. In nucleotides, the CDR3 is TGTGCCAGCAGCCCCGACAGATACTATGGCTACACCTTC. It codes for CASSPDRYYGYTF.

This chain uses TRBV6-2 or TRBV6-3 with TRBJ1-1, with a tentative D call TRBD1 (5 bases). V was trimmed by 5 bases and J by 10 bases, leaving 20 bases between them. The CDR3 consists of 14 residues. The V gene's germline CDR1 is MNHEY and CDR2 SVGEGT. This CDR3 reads CASSDTTVPELAFF. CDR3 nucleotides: TGTGCCAGCAGTGACACGACAGTCCCAGAATTAGCTTTCTTT.

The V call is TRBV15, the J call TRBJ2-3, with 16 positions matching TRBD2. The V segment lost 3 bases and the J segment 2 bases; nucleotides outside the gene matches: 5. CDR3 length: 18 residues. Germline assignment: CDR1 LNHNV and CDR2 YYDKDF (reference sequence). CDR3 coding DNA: TGTGCCACCAGCAGGCCGGGACTAGCGGGGGGGATCACAGATACGCAGTATTTT. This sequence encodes CATSRPGLAGGITDTQYF. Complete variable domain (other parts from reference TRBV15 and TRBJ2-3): DAMVIQNPRYQVTQFGKPVTLSCSQTLNHNVMYWYQQKSSQAPKLLFHYYDKDFNNEADTPDNFQSRRPNTSFCFLDIRSPGLGDTAMYLCATSRPGLAGGITDTQYFGPGTRLTVL.

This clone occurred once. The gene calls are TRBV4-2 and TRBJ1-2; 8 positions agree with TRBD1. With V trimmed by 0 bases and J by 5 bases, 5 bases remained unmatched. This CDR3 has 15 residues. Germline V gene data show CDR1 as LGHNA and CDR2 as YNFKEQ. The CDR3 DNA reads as TGTGCCAGCAGCCAAGAGGGGACAGGTACTTATGGCTACACCTTC. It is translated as CASSQEGTGTYGYTF.

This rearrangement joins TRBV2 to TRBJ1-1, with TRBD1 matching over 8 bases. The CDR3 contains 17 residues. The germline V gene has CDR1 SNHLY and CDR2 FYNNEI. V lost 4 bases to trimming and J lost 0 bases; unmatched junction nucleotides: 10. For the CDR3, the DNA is TGTGCCAGCAGTGGGACTCCGGGACAGGCAATGAACACTGAAGCTTTCTTT. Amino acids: CASSGTPGQAMNTEAFF.